Below are 11 T cell receptor beta chains sequenced from a single sample in a study of blood T cell repertoires in COVID-19 (TCRdb year 2020). Libraries were built with the immunoSEQ multiplex PCR assay. This immuneACCESS table, as held by TCRdb, lists in-frame sequences with V and J called but not all clones. Of the missing ones, under half trace to an unresolved V gene in checked studies; the others have no known cause. This sample has roughly 200,000 clones in its table, and roughly 80% of those were observed once. About 5.5% of the sample is held by the ten biggest clonotypes. The material sequenced was PBMCs or T cells enriched from blood (not recorded which). The receptors here all came from a woman aged 60 to 75 with acute COVID-19.

This chain links TRBV21-1 with TRBJ1-2. TRBV21-1 is deemed a pseudogene. The CDR3 has 14 residues. The CDR3 loop reads CASSKVREGYGYTF. The DNA of the CDR3 is TGTGCCAGCAGCAAAGTTAGGGAGGGCTATGGCTACACCTTC.

The sample holds many counts of this clone. Other nucleotide sequences from this sample produce the same CDR3. CDR3 bases: TGTGCCGGGGGAGGGGGGTTGATGGGCAATCAGCCCCAGCATTTT. Amino acid sequence: CAGGGGLMGNQPQHF. The chain has TRBV19 and TRBJ1-5; D is possibly TRBD1 (6 bases). Germline V gene sequence: CDR1 LNHDA, CDR2 SQIVND (reference sequence). The CDR3 sequence is 15 residues long. With 11 bases removed from V and 2 bases from J, the gap between germline ends came to 19 bases. The variable domain in full, with the rest retrieved from reference TRBV19 and TRBJ1-5, is DGGITQSPKYLFRKEGQNVTLSCEQNLNHDAMYWYRQDPGQGLRLIYYSQIVNDFQKGDIAEGYSVSREKKESFPLTVTSAQKNPTAFYLCAGGGGLMGNQPQHFGDGTRLSIL.

The chain carries TRBV5-1 and TRBJ2-1; no clear D gene. V lost 0 bases, J lost 8 bases, and 3 bases lay in between. This CDR3 has 11 residues. Looked up from germline, CDR1 is SGHRS and CDR2 is YFSETQ. CDR3 sequence reads: CASSLEHEQFF. The CDR3 nucleotides are TGCGCCAGCAGCTTGGAGCATGAGCAGTTCTTC. Combining the CDR3 with reference TRBV5-1 and TRBJ2-1 gives the whole variable domain KAGVTQTPRYLIKTRGQQVTLSCSPISGHRSVSWYQQTPGQGLQFLFEYFSETQRNKGNFPGRFSGRQFSNSRSEMNVSTLELGDSALYLCASSLEHEQFFGPGTRLTVL.

In its sample, this clone was seen a few times. This chain joins TRBV2 and TRBJ2-1, with 9 bases lining up with TRBD2. V lost 0 bases, J lost 0 bases, and 6 bases stayed unmatched. The CDR3 runs to 18 residues. The germline V gene has CDR1 SNHLY and CDR2 FYNNEI. CDR3 amino acids: CASSEAGFSGSSYNEQFF. In nucleotides, the CDR3 is TGTGCCAGCAGTGAAGCGGGTTTTAGCGGGAGCTCCTACAATGAGCAGTTCTTC.

This chain uses TRBV11-2 with TRBJ2-7; tentatively, D is TRBD2 (5 bases). Deletions cut 3 bases from V and 5 bases from J, with 14 bases between. The CDR3 extends over 14 amino acids. Germline V gene sequence: CDR1 SGHAT, CDR2 FQNNGV. CDR3 DNA sequence: TGTGCCAGCAGCTTTCGCGACTCGGGAAACGAGCAGTACTTC. It encodes CASSFRDSGNEQYF.

V is TRBV4-1 and J is TRBJ2-1, with D maybe TRBD2 (6 bases). V was clipped by 0 bases and J by 2 bases, with 11 bases between them. Germline V gene data show CDR1 as MGHRA and CDR2 as YSYEKL. The CDR3 contains 16 residues. The CDR3 region has the DNA TGCGCCAGCAGCCAAGATTCCAGCGGGCCCTACAATGAGCAGTTCTTC. Its protein is CASSQDSSGPYNEQFF.

This chain joins TRBV7-2 and TRBJ2-1; possibly TRBD1 for D (5 bases). This CDR3 comprises 15 residues. Per germline, CDR1 SGHTA and CDR2 FQGNSA. Trimming took off 3 bases at V and 8 bases at J, with 17 bases between the two ends. The CDR3 spells CASSLDKDRAYEQFF. The CDR3 region has the DNA TGTGCCAGCAGCTTGGACAAGGATAGGGCGTATGAGCAGTTCTTC.

This clone was counted once. This chain joins TRBV27 and TRBJ2-6; the match to TRBD1 covers 7 bases. Germline-derived CDR1 and CDR2 are MNHEY and SMNVEV (reference sequence). V shed 3 bases and J 1 base; nucleotides not matched to a gene: 0. This CDR3 comprises 15 residues. CDR3 sequence: CASSLTGSGANVLTF. The CDR3 DNA reads as TGTGCCAGCAGTTTGACAGGGTCTGGGGCCAACGTCCTGACTTTC.

V and J are TRBV7-2 and TRBJ2-7; no definite D call. CDR1 is SGHTA, CDR2 FQGNSA, per germline. The CDR3 has 14 amino acids. V was shortened by 1 base and J by 0 bases, with 7 bases between the two germline ends. The CDR3 nucleotides read TGTGCCAGCAGCTTAGGGCCAAGCTCCTACGAGCAGTACGTC. This sequence encodes CASSLGPSSYEQYV.

The chain carries TRBV7-6 and TRBJ1-5, with D perhaps matching TRBD1 (6 bases). CDR1 SGHVS and CDR2 FNYEAQ come from the germline V gene. The CDR3 extends over 14 amino acids. The ends were cut back, 5 bases at V and 9 bases at J, with 17 bases in the middle. The CDR3 is CASSLRTAAGPQHF. The CDR3 DNA follows: TGTGCCAGCAGCCTGCGGACAGCCGCGGGGCCCCAGCATTTT.

V usage is TRBV14 and J usage is TRBJ1-2, with D hard to call. This CDR3 has 15 residues. CDR1 SGHDN and CDR2 FVKESK come from the germline V gene. Trimming took off 4 bases at V and 0 bases at J, with 12 bases between the two ends. DNA of the CDR3: TGTGCCAGCAGCCTTCGGAGCACCTCTAACTATGGCTACACCTTC. This gives the protein CASSLRSTSNYGYTF.